The 14 T cell receptor beta chains reported below all come from one sample, sequenced in a study of T cell responses to AZD1222 COVID-19 vaccine. Data came from immunoSEQ multiplex PCR; TCRdb stores just in-frame clones and leaves some out. In the table there are 86,000 or so clones, around nine tenths of which are singletons. The material was peripheral blood, obtained 28 days after the second AZD1222 dose. These receptors all come from an adult who received the AZD1222 COVID-19 vaccine.

The chain uses TRBV10-1 and TRBJ1-5; D unclear. Germline assignment: CDR1 WNHNN and CDR2 SYGVQD (reference sequence). Trimming took 5 bases from V and 0 from J, leaving 8 bases between them. The CDR3 is 14 residues long. In DNA, the CDR3 is TGCGCCAGCAGTTCTGGGAATAGCAATCAGCCCCAGCATTTT. As protein: CASSSGNSNQPQHF.

This chain uses TRBV18 with TRBJ2-3; D might be TRBD1 or TRBD2, each matching 5 bases. Germline CDR1 and CDR2: KGHSH and LQKENI. V was clipped by 2 bases and J by 2 bases, with 20 bases between them. This CDR3 spans 18 amino acids. CDR3 amino acids: CASSPGEGRIFSTDTQYF. The CDR3 region has the DNA TGTGCCAGCTCACCAGGAGAGGGACGGATCTTCTCCACAGATACGCAGTATTTT.

The chain recombines TRBV5-1 with TRBJ2-5, with 8 bases matching TRBD1. CDR1 is SGHRS and CDR2 is YFSETQ in the germline V gene. With 0 bases clipped from V and 2 bases from J, the junction kept 3 bases outside the gene matches. CDR3 length: 15 amino acids. CDR3 region: CASSLGQGAQETQYF. CDR3 sequence (DNA): TGCGCCAGCAGCTTGGGCCAGGGGGCTCAAGAGACCCAGTACTTC.

The chain joins TRBV29-1 to TRBJ2-1; either TRBD1 or TRBD2 may supply D (5 bases each). Germline lookup yields CDR1 SQVTM and CDR2 ANQGSEA. V was clipped by 3 bases and J by 5 bases, with 29 bases between them. This CDR3 is built from 19 residues. CDR3 DNA: TGCAGCGTTGATGGCCCTACCGGGACCCACGGGGCCAACAACAATGAGCAGTTCTTC. It encodes CSVDGPTGTHGANNNEQFF.

This clone has only a few counts. V and J are TRBV6-5 and TRBJ1-6; D is unclear. Germline V CDR1 and CDR2: MNHEY, SVGAGI. V lost 6 bases to trimming and J lost 5 bases, with 5 bases between them. The CDR3 covers 12 residues. The CDR3 sequence is CASRTNNSPLHF. CDR3 DNA sequence: TGTGCCAGCAGGACTAATAATTCACCCCTCCACTTT.

A single count supports this clone. The chain has TRBV4-2 and TRBJ2-1, with TRBD2 matching 9 bases. CDR3 length: 15 amino acids. Trimming at V came to 4 bases and at J to 5 bases, leaving 6 bases not matched to a gene. CDR1 LGHNA and CDR2 YNFKEQ come from the germline V gene. The CDR3 DNA follows: TGTGCCAGCAGCCCCCGACTAGCGGCCAACAATGAGCAGTTCTTC. Translated, it gives CASSPRLAANNEQFF.

The chain uses TRBV4-2 and TRBJ1-6; 7 nucleotides line up with TRBD1. Germline loops: CDR1 LGHNA, CDR2 YNFKEQ. The CDR3 contains 16 residues. V lost 4 bases, J lost 8 bases, and 11 bases stayed unmatched. CDR3 bases: TGTGCCAGCAGCCCTGGGGACAGAATCAAGGATTCACCCCTCCACTTT. This translates into CASSPGDRIKDSPLHF.

V gene TRBV13 combines with J gene TRBJ2-2; D could derive from TRBD1 or TRBD2 (5 bases each). Germline assignment: CDR1 PRHDT and CDR2 FYEKMQ (reference sequence). With 0 bases removed from V and 4 bases from J, the gap between germline ends came to 18 bases. The CDR3 consists of 18 residues. CDR3 sequence (DNA): TGTGCCAGCAGCTTAGGCCTCGGGACGGAGGAACTCACCGGGGAGCTGTTTTTT. It translates to CASSLGLGTEELTGELFF.

The genes are TRBV11-3 and TRBJ2-7, with D possibly being TRBD2 (6 bases). The CDR3 sequence is 14 residues long. Looked up from germline, CDR1 is SGHNT and CDR2 is YENEEA. V shed 1 base and J shed 5 bases, with 12 bases lying between them. CDR3 sequence reads: CASSLGGTRDEQYF. The CDR3 DNA is TGTGCCAGCAGCTTAGGCGGGACCCGGGACGAGCAGTACTTC.

This chain links TRBV6-2 or TRBV6-3 with TRBJ2-1; TRBD2 matches at 11 bases. V trimming: 0 bases; J trimming: 6 bases; junction bases outside the gene matches: 10. The CDR3 length is 18 residues. The germline V gene encodes CDR1 MNHEY and CDR2 SVGEGT. DNA for the CDR3: TGTGCCAGCAGTTACTCGGGGTTAGCGGGAGGGAGCCGCAATGAGCAGTTCTTC. Its protein product is CASSYSGLAGGSRNEQFF.

This chain joins TRBV11-2 and TRBJ1-2, with D maybe TRBD1 (5 bases). Germline lookup yields CDR1 SGHAT and CDR2 FQNNGV. The V gene lost 4 bases and the J gene lost 2 bases, with 14 bases spanning the gap. CDR3 length: 15 amino acids. The DNA of the CDR3 is TGTGCCAGCAGCTCCTGGCCGGGGGTCAACTATGGCTACACCTTC. Amino acids: CASSSWPGVNYGYTF.

This chain connects TRBV15 to TRBJ1-1; D is perhaps TRBD1 (6 bases). Trimming removed 5 bases at V and 2 bases at J, with 12 bases between. The CDR3 runs to 14 residues. CDR1 and CDR2 (germline): LNHNV, YYDKDF (reference sequence). The CDR3 is CATSLGGENTEAFF. CDR3 in DNA: TGTGCCACCAGCCTAGGGGGAGAAAACACTGAAGCTTTCTTT.

The chain combines TRBV3-1 (or the pseudogene TRBV3-2) with TRBJ1-3, with a tentative D call TRBD1 (6 bases). The V and J ends lost 4 bases and 0 bases respectively, with 16 bases between them. This CDR3 spans 17 amino acids. From germline, CDR1 is LGHDT and CDR2 YNNKEL (reference sequence). DNA for the CDR3: TGTGCCAGCAGCCTCAAAGCCGGGACAATCTCTGGAAACACCATATATTTT. Protein sequence: CASSLKAGTISGNTIYF.

V is TRBV19 and J is TRBJ1-3, with D possibly being TRBD1 (5 bases). The CDR3 consists of 16 residues. Trimming removed 4 bases at V and 0 bases at J, with 13 bases between. Per the germline V gene, CDR1 is LNHDA and CDR2 is SQIVND (reference sequence). CDR3 DNA sequence: TGTGCCAGTAGTAGGGGCCATGGGAGCTCTGGAAACACCATATATTTT. Protein product: CASSRGHGSSGNTIYF.